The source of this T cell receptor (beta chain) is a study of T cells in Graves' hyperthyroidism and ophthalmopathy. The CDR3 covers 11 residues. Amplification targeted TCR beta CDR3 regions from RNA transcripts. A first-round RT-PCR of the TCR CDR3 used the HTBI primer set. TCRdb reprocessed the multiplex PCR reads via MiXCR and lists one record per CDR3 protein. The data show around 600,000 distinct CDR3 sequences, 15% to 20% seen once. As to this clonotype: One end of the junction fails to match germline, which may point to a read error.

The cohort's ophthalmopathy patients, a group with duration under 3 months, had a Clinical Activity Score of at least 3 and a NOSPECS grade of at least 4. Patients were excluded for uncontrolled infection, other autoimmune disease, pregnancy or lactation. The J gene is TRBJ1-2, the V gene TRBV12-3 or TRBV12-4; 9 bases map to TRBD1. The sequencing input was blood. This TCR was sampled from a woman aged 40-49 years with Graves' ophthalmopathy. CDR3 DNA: TGCGCCGCGGGACAGGGAGCTGGCTACACCTTC. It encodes CAAGQGAGYTF.